This TCR beta chain was identified in a study of blood T cells in healthy people across ages. For the second PCR, which ran for roughly 7 to 11 cycles, a sample-barcoded 5' primer and a J-beta primer mix were used. The template-switch adaptor, which had 12 random nucleotides, put a tag on each cDNA molecule. TCRdb re-called the 5' RACE reads through MiXCR, storing one row per CDR3 protein. The sample yields roughly 1,700,000 distinct CDR3 sequences, approximately 30% seen once. Germline assignment: CDR1 DFQATT and CDR2 SNEGSKA (reference sequence). The CDR3 contains 14 residues. The junction had 9 bases not matched to a gene; V was cut back by 3 bases and J by 8 bases. This clonotype appeared a few times. Donor samples were obtained from healthy Caucasian individuals from Russia, aged about 6 to 100. Each donor gave ten milliliters of peripheral blood.

This receptor was taken from a woman aged 30 to 39 in good health. Specimen: blood. The chain joins TRBV20-1 to TRBJ2-1; 8 bases align to TRBD1. CDR3 loop: CSASYRTGKDEQFF. In DNA, the CDR3 is TGCAGTGCTAGCTACCGGACAGGGAAGGATGAGCAGTTCTTC.